The 30 T cell receptor beta chains listed next were all sequenced from one sample in a study of blood T cell repertoires in COVID-19. The protocol was immunoSEQ multiplex PCR, while the TCRdb copy is restricted to in-frame clones and leaves out a portion. The sample lists approximately 330,000 clones; roughly 87% were seen once. Sequences were obtained from peripheral blood. Receptors originate from a young man with COVID-19, enrolled during active disease.

This clone was detected a few times. This sequence joins TRBV3-1 (or the pseudogene TRBV3-2) and TRBJ1-6; TRBD1 matches at 8 bases. This CDR3 comprises 15 residues. Looked up from germline, CDR1 is LGHDT and CDR2 is YNNKEL (reference sequence). V was pared by 5 bases and J by 4 bases, with 4 bases of the junction left unmatched. The DNA for the CDR3 is TGTGCCAGCAGCTCCCGACAGGGGTATAATTCACCCCTCCACTTT. The encoded protein is CASSSRQGYNSPLHF.

CDR3: CASTFSGRKTQYF. CDR3 nucleotides: TGTGCCAGCACCTTTAGCGGGAGAAAGACCCAGTACTTC. V usage is TRBV7-2 and J usage is TRBJ2-5; 9 nucleotides align to TRBD2. The CDR3 has 13 amino acids. Germline V gives CDR1 SGHTA, CDR2 FQGNSA. V gave up 7 bases and J gave up 6 bases; unmatched junction bases: 6.

The chain combines TRBV11-3 with TRBJ2-1; no definite D call. V was cut by 4 bases and J by 5 bases, with 6 bases left in between. Per the germline V gene, CDR1 is SGHNT and CDR2 is YENEEA. This CDR3 spans 12 amino acids. The CDR3 DNA sequence: TGTGCCAGCAGCTACCGGGACAATGAGCAGTTCTTC. It translates to CASSYRDNEQFF.

This rearrangement joins TRBV5-6 to TRBJ2-5, with 7 positions matching TRBD1. The ends lost 1 base at V and 4 bases at J; junction bases unmatched: 7. The CDR3 consists of 15 residues. Germline V gene lookup returns CDR1 SGHDT and CDR2 YYEEEE. The CDR3 here is CASSLRTGQAETQYF. CDR3 DNA sequence: TGTGCCAGCAGCTTGCGGACCGGACAGGCAGAGACCCAGTACTTC. Together with reference TRBV5-6 and TRBJ2-5, the CDR3 gives the full variable domain: DAGVTQSPTHLIKTRGQQVTLRCSPKSGHDTVSWYQQALGQGPQFIFQYYEEEERQRGNFPDRFSGHQFPNYSSELNVNALLLGDSALYLCASSLRTGQAETQYFGPGTRLLVL.

The V call is TRBV5-6, the J call TRBJ1-2, with 8 nucleotides matching TRBD1. Trimming took 4 bases from V and 7 from J; bases not matched to a gene: 24. CDR3 length equals 19 residues. Germline CDR1 reads SGHDT; CDR2 reads YYEEEE. CDR3 nucleotide sequence: TGTGCCAGCAGCCTCTATTTCTTTAGGACAGGGATCCTAATGGTTGGCTACACCTTC. Translated, it gives CASSLYFFRTGILMVGYTF.

The V gene is TRBV12-3 or TRBV12-4, the J gene TRBJ2-1; D is possibly TRBD1 (5 bases). The V end was cut by 5 bases, the J end by 7 bases, with 12 bases between. CDR3 size: 13 residues. CDR3 region: CASSTNRGNEQFF. The CDR3 DNA is TGTGCCAGCAGTACTAATAGGGGTAATGAGCAGTTCTTC.

The chain joins TRBV9 to TRBJ1-4, with TRBD1 identical over 7 bases. The germline CDR1 and CDR2 sequences are SGDLS and YYNGEE. J lost 0 bases, V lost 2 bases, and 10 bases had no gene match. The CDR3 is 18 residues long. CDR3 DNA sequence: TGTGCCAGCAGCGTGACTATAGGGACAGACGCAACTAATGAAAAACTGTTTTTT. Protein: CASSVTIGTDATNEKLFF.

The chain combines TRBV18 with TRBJ1-6; no clear D. Germline values: CDR1 KGHSH, CDR2 LQKENI. The CDR3 totals 13 residues. The ends were cut back, 9 bases at V and 0 bases at J, with 6 bases in the middle. The CDR3: CASPSSYNSPLHF. The CDR3 coding sequence is TGTGCCAGTCCCAGCTCCTATAATTCACCCCTCCACTTT. Filled out from reference TRBV18 and TRBJ1-6, the complete variable domain reads NAGVMQNPRHLVRRRGQEARLRCSPMKGHSHVYWYRQLPEEGLKFMVYLQKENIIDESGMPKERFSAEFPKEGPSILRIQQVVRGDSAAYFCASPSSYNSPLHFGNGTRLTVT.

CDR3 DNA: TGTGCCAGCAGTTCAGGACTAGCGGGACCAAAAGAGACCCAGTACTTC. Translation gives CASSSGLAGPKETQYF. The V call is TRBV6-5, the J call TRBJ2-5; 12 bases are a match to TRBD2. The CDR3 is made up of 16 amino acids. Germline assignment: CDR1 MNHEY and CDR2 SVGAGI. The trim removed 4 bases at V and 3 bases at J, leaving 6 bases unmatched.

This chain joins TRBV5-6 and TRBJ1-3, with D maybe TRBD1 (6 bases). Per the germline V gene, CDR1 is SGHDT and CDR2 is YYEEEE. The CDR3 has 16 residues. Trimming removed 4 bases from V and 0 bases from J, with 14 bases in between. CDR3 sequence reads: CASSPRTAISGNTIYF. As DNA, the CDR3 is TGTGCCAGCAGCCCTCGGACAGCCATCTCTGGAAACACCATATATTTT.

V and J are TRBV7-2 and TRBJ2-5; D is ambiguous. Trimming removed 2 bases from V and 2 bases from J, with 9 bases in between. The CDR3 extends over 14 amino acids. From germline, CDR1 is SGHTA and CDR2 FQGNSA. The CDR3, as DNA: TGTGCCAGCAGCTTAATCCCGGGTCAAGAGACCCAGTACTTC. Its protein product is CASSLIPGQETQYF.

The V and J genes are TRBV6-2 or TRBV6-3 and TRBJ2-1; 7 nucleotides match TRBD1. J lost 5 bases, V lost 5 bases, and 6 bases had no gene match. The V gene's germline CDR1 is MNHEY and CDR2 SVGEGT. This CDR3 contains 14 residues. CDR3: CASSRGTVNNEQFF. CDR3 DNA: TGTGCCAGCAGTCGAGGGACAGTTAACAATGAGCAGTTCTTC.

The CDR3 DNA is TGTGCCAGCAGCTCCGAAAGACAGGGATCCGGAAACACCATATATTTT. Protein product: CASSSERQGSGNTIYF. V gene TRBV5-6 combines with J gene TRBJ1-3; 7 nucleotides match TRBD1. Trimming cost V 3 bases and J 4 bases; bases outside gene matches: 10. The CDR3 totals 16 residues. Germline V CDR1 and CDR2: SGHDT, YYEEEE.

In DNA form, the CDR3 reads TGTGCCAGCAGCGACAGGGGAACTAACACCGGGGAGCTGTTTTTT. It encodes CASSDRGTNTGELFF. The chain employs TRBV7-9 and TRBJ2-2, with 8 positions matching TRBD1. The CDR3 consists of 15 residues. Germline V gene lookup returns CDR1 SEHNR and CDR2 FQNEAQ (reference sequence). J lost 2 bases, V lost 5 bases, and 4 bases had no gene match.

The chain recombines TRBV7-9 with TRBJ1-1, with D tentatively TRBD1 (5 bases). The CDR3 runs to 16 residues. From germline, CDR1 is SEHNR and CDR2 FQNEAQ (reference sequence). V lost 3 bases, J lost 1 base, and 15 bases lay in between. CDR3 coding DNA: TGTGCCAGCAGCTTGGGCACAGGTCAGGGGAACACTGAAGCTTTCTTT. Translation gives CASSLGTGQGNTEAFF.

The rearrangement links TRBV6-2 or TRBV6-3 to TRBJ2-2; 8 positions match TRBD2. This CDR3 is 15 amino acids long. Losses at the gene ends were 0 bases for V and 5 bases for J; bases not matched to a gene: 2. Germline lookup yields CDR1 MNHEY and CDR2 SVGEGT. The CDR3 DNA follows: TGTGCCAGCAGTTACTCGTCTAGCGGGACCGGGGAGCTGTTTTTT. Amino acid sequence: CASSYSSSGTGELFF.

In nucleotides, the CDR3 is TGTGCCAGCAGGGGACCGGGACTAGCGGAACCAGGGGGGTTCTTC. This gives the protein CASRGPGLAEPGGFF. This chain uses TRBV5-4 with TRBJ2-1, with 11 nucleotides matching TRBD2. This CDR3 spans 15 amino acids. V lost 5 bases to trimming and J lost 15 bases; unmatched junction nucleotides: 16. Germline V gene lookup returns CDR1 SGHNT and CDR2 YYREEE (reference sequence).

Here the CDR3 DNA reads TGTGCCAGCAGCTTAGAGCGCGGGGGGGCCCCCAATGAGCAGTTCTTC. Translated: CASSLERGGAPNEQFF. The chain uses TRBV11-3 and TRBJ2-1, with 9 bases aligning to TRBD2. This CDR3 contains 16 residues. Losses at the gene ends were 0 bases for V and 6 bases for J; bases not matched to a gene: 6. CDR1 is SGHNT, CDR2 YENEEA, per germline.

The gene calls are TRBV6-5 and TRBJ2-7; 9 bases line up with TRBD2. With V trimmed by 8 bases and J by 5 bases, 10 bases remained unmatched. The germline V gene has CDR1 MNHEY and CDR2 SVGAGI. The CDR3 consists of 14 residues. CDR3 region: CASRISVAGDEQYF. The DNA for the CDR3 is TGTGCCAGCCGAATCTCTGTAGCGGGAGACGAGCAGTACTTC.

J is TRBJ2-1 and V is TRBV5-1, with D possibly TRBD2 on 5 matching bases. Germline CDR1 and CDR2: SGHRS and YFSETQ. The CDR3 sequence is 15 residues long. V was cut by 4 bases and J by 9 bases, with 20 bases left in between. The CDR3 DNA is TGCGCCAGCAGCGCTCGAGGCGGCATTGAGGGTGAGCAGTTCTTC. Its translation: CASSARGGIEGEQFF.

The chain joins TRBV24-1 to TRBJ1-2; tentative D call: TRBD1 (6 bases). The germline CDR1 and CDR2 sequences are KGHDR and SFDVKD. Deletions cut 0 bases from V and 5 bases from J, with 12 bases between. This CDR3 has 15 amino acids. Here the CDR3 DNA reads TGTGCCACCAGTGATTTGAGGGGGGGAAGGTATGGCTACACCTTC. Translation: CATSDLRGGRYGYTF.

CDR3 in DNA: TGTGCCAGCAGCCAAAACAGGGGCCCCTACGAGCAGTACTTC. This gives the protein CASSQNRGPYEQYF. This sequence joins TRBV6-5 and TRBJ2-7; 7 bases match TRBD1. Germline CDR1 MNHEY, CDR2 SVGAGI. Germline trimming cut 6 bases from V and 2 bases from J; bases unmatched to any gene: 7. The CDR3 totals 14 residues.

The rearrangement links TRBV18 to TRBJ2-3; TRBD2 might be the D (6 bases). V lost 6 bases and J 6 bases, leaving 19 bases between the germline ends. The germline V gene encodes CDR1 KGHSH and CDR2 LQKENI. The CDR3 has 15 residues. The CDR3 here is CASSPAGTTEDTQYF. CDR3 coding DNA: TGTGCCAGCTCTCCCGCGGGGACCACTGAGGATACGCAGTATTTT.

The chain has TRBV19 and TRBJ1-6, with a tentative D call TRBD1 (6 bases). Germline lookup yields CDR1 LNHDA and CDR2 SQIVND (reference sequence). CDR3 length: 15 residues. Trimming took 5 bases from V and 5 from J, leaving 13 bases between them. In nucleotides, the CDR3 is TGTGCCAGTAGTCGGACAGTCCAGGATAATTCACCCCTCCACTTT. Translation: CASSRTVQDNSPLHF.

The gene calls are TRBV2 and TRBJ2-1; weak D call: TRBD1 (6 bases). Germline assignment: CDR1 SNHLY and CDR2 FYNNEI. V lost 7 bases to trimming and J lost 4 bases, with 20 bases between them. The CDR3 has 16 amino acids. The CDR3 DNA reads TGTGCCAGCATTCGAACCCGGGACATAGGGTACAATGAGCAGTTCTTC. It is translated as CASIRTRDIGYNEQFF.

The chain employs TRBV4-1 and TRBJ1-2; 8 bases map to TRBD1. The V gene end was trimmed by 5 bases and the J gene end by 3 bases; junction bases not matched to a gene: 14. CDR1 is MGHRA and CDR2 is YSYEKL in the germline V gene. There are 17 residues in the CDR3. The CDR3 DNA follows: TGCGCCAGCAGCTCACCGGGACAGGCCTCGGGTTACTATGGCTACACCTTC. Translated, it gives CASSSPGQASGYYGYTF.

The rearrangement joins TRBV6-2 or TRBV6-3 to TRBJ2-7; possibly TRBD1 for D (5 bases). CDR1 and CDR2 (germline): MNHEY, SVGEGT. The CDR3 spans 13 residues. V lost 6 bases and J 1 base, leaving 10 bases between the germline ends. CDR3 region: CASSRTPSYEQYF. The CDR3 DNA sequence: TGTGCCAGCAGCCGGACACCTTCCTACGAGCAGTACTTC.

The chain recombines TRBV24-1 with TRBJ2-7, with 12 bases identical to TRBD2. The CDR3 covers 15 residues. J lost 6 bases, V lost 9 bases, and 11 bases had no gene match. Germline CDR1 KGHDR, CDR2 SFDVKD. CDR3 bases: TGTGCCACCTCCAGGGCGACTAGCGGGAGTACCGAGCAGTACTTC. Its translation is CATSRATSGSTEQYF.

The rearrangement joins TRBV5-1 to TRBJ1-4, with 8 nucleotides matching TRBD1. Germline CDR1 reads SGHRS; CDR2 reads YFSETQ. The CDR3 is 14 amino acids. The trim removed 5 bases at V and 6 bases at J, leaving 6 bases unmatched. CDR3 amino acids: CASRSGTGDEKLFF. CDR3 sequence (DNA): TGCGCCAGCAGGTCCGGGACAGGAGATGAAAAACTGTTTTTT.

This clone was seen a single time. Here the CDR3 reads CASSLGGAGYGYTF. The CDR3 DNA sequence: TGCGCCAGCAGCTTGGGGGGCGCAGGATATGGCTACACCTTC. The chain links TRBV5-1 to TRBJ1-2, with a weak D call TRBD1 (5 bases). V lost 0 bases to trimming and J lost 5 bases, with 11 bases between them. CDR1 is SGHRS, CDR2 YFSETQ, per germline. The CDR3 runs to 14 residues.